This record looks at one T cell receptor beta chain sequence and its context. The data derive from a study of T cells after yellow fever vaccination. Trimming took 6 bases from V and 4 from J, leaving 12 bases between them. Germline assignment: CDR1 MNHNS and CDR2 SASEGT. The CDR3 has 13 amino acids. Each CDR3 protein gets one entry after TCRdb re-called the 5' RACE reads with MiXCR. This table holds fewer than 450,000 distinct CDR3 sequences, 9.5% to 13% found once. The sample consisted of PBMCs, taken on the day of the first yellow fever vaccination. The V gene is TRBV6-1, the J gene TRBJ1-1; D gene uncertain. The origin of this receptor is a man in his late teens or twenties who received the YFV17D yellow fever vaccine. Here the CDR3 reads CASSGNRVTEAFF. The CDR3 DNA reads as TGTGCCAGCAGCGGTAATAGGGTCACTGAAGCTTTCTTT.